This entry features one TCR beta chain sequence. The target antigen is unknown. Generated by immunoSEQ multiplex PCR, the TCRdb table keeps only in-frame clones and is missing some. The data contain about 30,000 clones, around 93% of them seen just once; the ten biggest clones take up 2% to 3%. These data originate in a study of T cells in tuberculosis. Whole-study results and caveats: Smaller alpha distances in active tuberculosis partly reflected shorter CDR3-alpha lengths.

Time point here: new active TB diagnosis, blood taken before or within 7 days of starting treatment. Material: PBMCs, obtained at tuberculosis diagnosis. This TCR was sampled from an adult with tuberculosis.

The CDR3 loop reads CASTAAGALKSHQFF. The CDR3 DNA reads as TGTGCCAGCACGGCGGCAGGGGCCCTAAAATCCCACCAGTTCTTC. The V and J genes are TRBV6-5 and TRBJ2-1, with a tentative D call TRBD1 (6 bases). Germline V CDR1 and CDR2: MNHEY, SVGAGI. The CDR3 has 15 residues. Trimming took off 7 bases at V and 13 bases at J, with 26 bases between the two ends.